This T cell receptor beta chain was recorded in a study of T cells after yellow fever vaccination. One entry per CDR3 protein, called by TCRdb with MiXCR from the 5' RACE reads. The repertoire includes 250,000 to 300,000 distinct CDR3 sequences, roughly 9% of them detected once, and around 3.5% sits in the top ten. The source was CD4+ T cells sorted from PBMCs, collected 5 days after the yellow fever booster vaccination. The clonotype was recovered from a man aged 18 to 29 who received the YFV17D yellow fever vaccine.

CDR3 nucleotides: TGCGCCAGCAGCCAAGATCGGGGGCAGGGGAGGAACACCTTC. As protein: CASSQDRGQGRNTF. The chain joins TRBV4-1 to TRBJ1-2; D perhaps matches TRBD1 (6 bases). Germline CDR1 is MGHRA and CDR2 is YSYEKL. The CDR3 loop spans 14 amino acids. V dropped 0 bases and J dropped 12 bases, with 17 bases sitting between them.